What follows describes a single TCR beta chain. In this sample, this clonotype turned up many times. What this receptor recognizes is not known. Base qualities are not recorded, but no much larger clone differs from it by a single base. The data are from a study of Graves' ophthalmopathy and Graves' hyperthyroidism (dated by TCRdb to 2016 to 2018). For the wider study: Peripheral blood was collected at initial diagnosis, before any treatment. The study used TCR beta repertoire signatures to distinguish Graves' ophthalmopathy from Graves' hyperthyroidism and to predict progression to ophthalmopathy. In total, some 130 blood samples were TCR-sequenced: approximately 40 ophthalmopathy, approximately 80 hyperthyroidism and 17 hyperthyroidism-to-ophthalmopathy patients. To explore V-J signatures distinguishing ophthalmopathy from hyperthyroidism, a discovery set of some 100 patients (about 41 ophthalmopathy, some 57 stable hyperthyroidism) was enrolled. For independent validation, a separate cohort was made up of 18 hyperthyroidism patients plus 17 patients who later progressed from hyperthyroidism to ophthalmopathy. In over 5 hyperthyroidism patients, the T-cell repertoire of thyroid tissue was compared with the T-cell repertoire of blood. Following sample collection, hyperthyroidism patients were given methimazole at a starting dose of 30 mg daily, and ophthalmopathy patients were given high-dose intravenous methylprednisolone. The 100 discovery patients were randomly split 7:3 into training and test sets. Overall study results and their limits: In validation, the model predicted ophthalmopathy progression with over 60% sensitivity and roughly 72% specificity; fewer than 15 predicted patients were CT-confirmed with GO in a median of about 7.1 months. Most expanded thyroid clonotypes with a frequency above 0.001 also appeared in blood, which suggests that blood repertoires may reflect the immune response in the thyroid. In cross-validation, the 13-signature model distinguished ophthalmopathy from stable hyperthyroidism with approximately 90% sensitivity and approximately 81% specificity, and in the test set the corresponding values were roughly 78% and 74%. Sample size was not statistically predetermined, and group allocation was not concealed from the investigators.

Patients with ophthalmopathy had moderately to severely active disease, with a Clinical Activity Score of 3 or more, a NOSPECS grade of 4 or more, and a disease duration of less than 3 months. Patients with other autoimmune diseases, uncontrolled infections, pregnancy or lactation were excluded. Diagnosis relied on clinical symptoms, serum thyroxine, TRAb, thyroid ultrasound and orbital computed tomography. PBMCs were isolated from about 10 ml of fresh peripheral blood by Ficoll-Paque density gradient centrifugation. Trizol reagent was used to extract the total RNA, and its quality was then checked on an Agilent 2100 Bioanalyzer. TCR beta CDR3 regions were amplified from RNA transcripts for repertoire sequencing. The first round was an RT-PCR using HTBI primers with the Qiagen OneStep RT-PCR kit, and this first round was followed by a second-round multiplex PCR, then size selection and purification. Libraries were sequenced paired-end with 100 bp reads on an Illumina HiSeq2000. Per the authors' processing: SOAPnuke was used for read processing, and reads with adapters, uncalled bases, a mean Phred below 15, or no exact constant-primer or identifier match were discarded. COPE v1.2.5 was used to merge high-quality paired reads. Each unique nucleotide sequence was treated as a clonotype, and MiTCR v1.1 was used to align the clonotypes to the IMGT TRB V, D and J references. Analysis was restricted to V-J combinations with a frequency above 0.0001, which covered about 99% of repertoires. A TCR clonal expansion and chaos score per V-J combination was defined as the ratio of F50 clonal expansion to chaos observed in the TCRdist matrix. Welch's t-statistics and random forest were used to narrow the features down to about a dozen V-J combinations, which were then fed into a naive Bayes classifier. The similarity between thyroid and blood repertoires was quantified using the Morisita-Horn index. In TCRdb, the public reads were trimmed at Q25 with fastp and aligned with MiXCR, with productive beta chains retained. One record per CDR3 amino acid sequence lists the most common genes and DNA. TCRdb assigned the V and J calls; the authors' analysis was not used. For this sample there are around 400,000 distinct CDR3 sequences; roughly 18% appear just once. About 1.6% of the sample rests with the top ten.

V ends up 5 bases short and J 5 bases short, with an unmatched junction base count of 9. The CDR3, from cysteine to phenylalanine, totals 14 residues. Here the CDR3 DNA is all that survives: 42 bases in frame from base 1. Taken from the germline V gene (reference sequence), the CDR1 and CDR2 loops are GTSNPN and SVGIG. This clonotype was obtained from a woman aged 18-29 years with Graves' ophthalmopathy. Donor details come from another sample of the same person, matched by shared clones. Sequenced: peripheral blood. The chain links TRBV30 with TRBJ2-7, with 10 junctional bases fitting TRBD1. The DNA reads TGTGCCTGGGGCGGGACAGGGGTTAGCCACGAGCAGTACTTC. It translates as CAWGGTGVSHEQYF.